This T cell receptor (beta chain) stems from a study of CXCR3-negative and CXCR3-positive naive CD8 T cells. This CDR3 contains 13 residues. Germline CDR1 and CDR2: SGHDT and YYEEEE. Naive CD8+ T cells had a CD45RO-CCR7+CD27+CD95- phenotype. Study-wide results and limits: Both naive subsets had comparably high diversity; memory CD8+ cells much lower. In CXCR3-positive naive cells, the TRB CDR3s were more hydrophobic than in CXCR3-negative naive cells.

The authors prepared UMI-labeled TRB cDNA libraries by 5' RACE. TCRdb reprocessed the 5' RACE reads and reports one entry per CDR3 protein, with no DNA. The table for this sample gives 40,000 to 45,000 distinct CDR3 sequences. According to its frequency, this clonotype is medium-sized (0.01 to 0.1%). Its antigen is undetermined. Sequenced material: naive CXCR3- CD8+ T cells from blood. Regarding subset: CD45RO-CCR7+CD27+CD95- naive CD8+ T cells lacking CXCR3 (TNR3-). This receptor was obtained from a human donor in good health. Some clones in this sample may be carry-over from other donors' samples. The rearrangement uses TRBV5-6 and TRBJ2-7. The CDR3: CASSLGPPYEQYF.